This T cell receptor beta chain was obtained from a study of cytomegalovirus exposure and HLA in healthy donors. In regard to this clone: As yet, its antigen is unknown.

V dropped 0 bases and J dropped 3; count of bases not matched to a gene: 6. Germline V gives CDR1 SGDLS, CDR2 YYNGEE. This CDR3 contains 16 residues. Overall study results and limits: Roughly uniform sequencing depth across donors was assumed, possibly incorrectly.

Primers for the PCR totalled 60 Vbeta and 13 Jbeta. TCRdb's table, derived via immunoSEQ multiplex PCR, lists solely in-frame clones and lacks some. The table lists around 58,000 clones. All donors participated as healthy donors of bone marrow. The TCR comes from a man over 45 in good health and CMV-seropositive. The gene calls are TRBV9 and TRBJ2-3, with 8 bases identical to TRBD2. Material for sequencing was PBMCs. The CDR3 region has the DNA TGTGCCAGCAGCGTAGTCCACGGGAGGGGGACAGATACGCAGTATTTT. This translates into CASSVVHGRGTDTQYF. The variable domain in full, with the rest retrieved from reference TRBV9 and TRBJ2-3, is DSGVTQTPKHLITATGQRVTLRCSPRSGDLSVYWYQQSLDQGLQFLIQYYNGEERAKGNILERFSAQQFPDLHSELNLSSLELGDSALYFCASSVVHGRGTDTQYFGPGTRLTVL.